This is a list of T cell receptor beta chains from one sample in a study of CD8+CD57+ T cells in acquired aplastic anemia. TCRdb re-analysed the reads in MiXCR, keeping a single row per CDR3 protein. Of 180,000 or so distinct CDR3 sequences detected, less than 50% appear once; the ten largest clones hold about 2%. Sequenced: sorted CD4+, CD8+, or CD8+CD57+ T cells (not recorded which) from PBMCs. The receptors derive from a human donor with aplastic anemia. Both conserved end residues are part of each CDR3. The D gene is left open where the match is weak. Where a row states a size, it is once, few, many or the class of an expanded clone; other rows omit it.

size	V	J	D	DNA	CDR3
.	TRBV2	TRBJ2-5	.	TGTGCCAGCTTAAACCCCCGGGAGACCCAGTACTTC	CASLNPRETQYF
many	TRBV12-3/TRBV12-4	TRBJ2-7	TRBD1	TGTGCCAGCAGTTTGGAGACCGGGACAGGGAAGATGAGTTACGAGCAGTACTTC	CASSLETGTGKMSYEQYF
.	TRBV9	TRBJ2-3	.	TGTGCCAGCAGCGTAGTGGCAGGCGGTGTCACCACAGACACGCAGTATTTT	CASSVVAGGVTTDTQYF
many	TRBV19	TRBJ2-5	TRBD2	TGTGCCAGTATGGGACTACGAGGGACCCAGTACTTC	CASMGLRGTQYF
.	TRBV29-1	TRBJ1-1	.	TGCAGCGTTGTATTGGGGCACACTGAAGCTTTCTTT	CSVVLGHTEAFF
many	TRBV7-2	TRBJ2-7	.	TGTGCCAGCAGCTTGGGTCGGGGTGTTGGCGAATACGAGCAGTACTTC	CASSLGRGVGEYEQYF
many	TRBV19	TRBJ2-1	TRBD1	TGTGCCAGTAGTACGGCCGGGACAGGGGGCAATGAGCAGTTCTTC	CASSTAGTGGNEQFF
.	TRBV7-2	TRBJ2-1	.	TGTGCCAGCAGCTTGACACGGTACGATGAGCAGGTCTTC	CASSLTRYDEQVF
.	TRBV19	TRBJ2-3	TRBD2	TGTGCCAGTAGTAGGCTAGCGGGTCTTACTAGCACAGATACGCAGTATTTT	CASSRLAGLTSTDTQYF
few	TRBV7-9	TRBJ1-2	.	TGTGCCAGCAGCTTAGGCGTAGCTAACTATGGCTACACCTTC	CASSLGVANYGYTF
many	TRBV2	TRBJ1-1	.	TGTGCCAGCAGTACCGCTATGAACACTGAAGCTTTCTTT	CASSTAMNTEAFF
many	TRBV7-3	TRBJ2-6	.	TGTGCCAGCAGCTTCGCAAGCCCTGGGGCCAACGTCCTGACTTTC	CASSFASPGANVLTF
many	TRBV15	TRBJ2-7	TRBD1	TGTGCCACCAGCAAATCCGGACAGGGTGCCCACGAGCAGTACTTC	CATSKSGQGAHEQYF
.	TRBV15	TRBJ1-6	.	TGTGCCACCAGCAGCCTCAATTCACCCCTCCACTTT	CATSSLNSPLHF
many	TRBV6-1	TRBJ1-2	.	TGTGCCAGCAGTGTCACAGGGCAATCGTGGTATGGCTACACCTTC	CASSVTGQSWYGYTF
many	TRBV20-1	TRBJ2-7	.	TGCAGTGCCCCCCCCCGGGCCGGGCCCTACGAGCAGTACTTC	CSAPPRAGPYEQYF
many	TRBV7-6	TRBJ1-5	TRBD1	TGTGCCAGCAGCTTAGAGGGACAGGGCAATCAGCCCCAGCATTTT	CASSLEGQGNQPQHF
.	TRBV19	TRBJ1-5	.	TGTGCCAGCAGCCAAGGGTCGGGGGGAAATCAGCCCCAGCATTTT	CASSQGSGGNQPQHF
.	TRBV19	TRBJ1-1	.	TGTGCCAGTAGTATGAAGGCAGGGGTTGAAGCTTTCTTT	CASSMKAGVEAFF
many	TRBV13	TRBJ2-2	.	TGTGCCAGCAGCACCGGGACAACCACCGGGGAGCTGTTTTTT	CASSTGTTTGELFF
.	TRBV9	TRBJ2-5	.	TGTGCCAGCAGCCATTCCGTGGGCGGGGAGACCCAGTACTTC	CASSHSVGGETQYF
.	TRBV19	TRBJ2-3	.	TGTGCCACCGCCACAGGGAGCACAGATACGCAGTATTTT	CATATGSTDTQYF
.	TRBV20-1	TRBJ2-1	TRBD2	TGCAGTGCTAGAGATAGAGCTAGCGGGAGGATGTACAATGAGCAGTTCTTC	CSARDRASGRMYNEQFF
.	TRBV29-1	TRBJ1-2	TRBD1	TGCAGCGCTCCCGGACAGGGACACTATGGCTACACCTTC	CSAPGQGHYGYTF
many	TRBV19	TRBJ2-1	TRBD2	TGTGCCAGTAGGGGACTAGCGGGGGGTCCTGACTCCTACAATGAGCAGTTCTTC	CASRGLAGGPDSYNEQFF
once	TRBV20-1	TRBJ1-1	TRBD1	TGCAGTGCTAGAGAACCACAGGGGAACACTGAAGCCTTCTTT	CSAREPQGNTEAFF
.	TRBV11-1	TRBJ1-1	TRBD1	TGTGCCAGCAGCTTAGGGACAGGGTTCAGTATAGGCACTGAAGCTTTCTTT	CASSLGTGFSIGTEAFF
.	TRBV7-2	TRBJ1-6	.	TGTGCCAGCAGCTTAGAGGGGAATTCACCCCTCCACTTT	CASSLEGNSPLHF
.	TRBV7-2	TRBJ2-5	TRBD1	TGTGCCAGCAGCGCCAGGACAGGGGCAATACAAGAGACCCAGTACTTC	CASSARTGAIQETQYF
few	TRBV15	TRBJ2-1	.	TGTGCCACCAGCAGAGACCACCACAATGAGCAGTTCTTC	CATSRDHHNEQFF
many	TRBV25-1	TRBJ2-3	TRBD1	TGTGCCAGCCAAGGACAGGGAGGCGCAGATACGCAGTATTTT	CASQGQGGADTQYF